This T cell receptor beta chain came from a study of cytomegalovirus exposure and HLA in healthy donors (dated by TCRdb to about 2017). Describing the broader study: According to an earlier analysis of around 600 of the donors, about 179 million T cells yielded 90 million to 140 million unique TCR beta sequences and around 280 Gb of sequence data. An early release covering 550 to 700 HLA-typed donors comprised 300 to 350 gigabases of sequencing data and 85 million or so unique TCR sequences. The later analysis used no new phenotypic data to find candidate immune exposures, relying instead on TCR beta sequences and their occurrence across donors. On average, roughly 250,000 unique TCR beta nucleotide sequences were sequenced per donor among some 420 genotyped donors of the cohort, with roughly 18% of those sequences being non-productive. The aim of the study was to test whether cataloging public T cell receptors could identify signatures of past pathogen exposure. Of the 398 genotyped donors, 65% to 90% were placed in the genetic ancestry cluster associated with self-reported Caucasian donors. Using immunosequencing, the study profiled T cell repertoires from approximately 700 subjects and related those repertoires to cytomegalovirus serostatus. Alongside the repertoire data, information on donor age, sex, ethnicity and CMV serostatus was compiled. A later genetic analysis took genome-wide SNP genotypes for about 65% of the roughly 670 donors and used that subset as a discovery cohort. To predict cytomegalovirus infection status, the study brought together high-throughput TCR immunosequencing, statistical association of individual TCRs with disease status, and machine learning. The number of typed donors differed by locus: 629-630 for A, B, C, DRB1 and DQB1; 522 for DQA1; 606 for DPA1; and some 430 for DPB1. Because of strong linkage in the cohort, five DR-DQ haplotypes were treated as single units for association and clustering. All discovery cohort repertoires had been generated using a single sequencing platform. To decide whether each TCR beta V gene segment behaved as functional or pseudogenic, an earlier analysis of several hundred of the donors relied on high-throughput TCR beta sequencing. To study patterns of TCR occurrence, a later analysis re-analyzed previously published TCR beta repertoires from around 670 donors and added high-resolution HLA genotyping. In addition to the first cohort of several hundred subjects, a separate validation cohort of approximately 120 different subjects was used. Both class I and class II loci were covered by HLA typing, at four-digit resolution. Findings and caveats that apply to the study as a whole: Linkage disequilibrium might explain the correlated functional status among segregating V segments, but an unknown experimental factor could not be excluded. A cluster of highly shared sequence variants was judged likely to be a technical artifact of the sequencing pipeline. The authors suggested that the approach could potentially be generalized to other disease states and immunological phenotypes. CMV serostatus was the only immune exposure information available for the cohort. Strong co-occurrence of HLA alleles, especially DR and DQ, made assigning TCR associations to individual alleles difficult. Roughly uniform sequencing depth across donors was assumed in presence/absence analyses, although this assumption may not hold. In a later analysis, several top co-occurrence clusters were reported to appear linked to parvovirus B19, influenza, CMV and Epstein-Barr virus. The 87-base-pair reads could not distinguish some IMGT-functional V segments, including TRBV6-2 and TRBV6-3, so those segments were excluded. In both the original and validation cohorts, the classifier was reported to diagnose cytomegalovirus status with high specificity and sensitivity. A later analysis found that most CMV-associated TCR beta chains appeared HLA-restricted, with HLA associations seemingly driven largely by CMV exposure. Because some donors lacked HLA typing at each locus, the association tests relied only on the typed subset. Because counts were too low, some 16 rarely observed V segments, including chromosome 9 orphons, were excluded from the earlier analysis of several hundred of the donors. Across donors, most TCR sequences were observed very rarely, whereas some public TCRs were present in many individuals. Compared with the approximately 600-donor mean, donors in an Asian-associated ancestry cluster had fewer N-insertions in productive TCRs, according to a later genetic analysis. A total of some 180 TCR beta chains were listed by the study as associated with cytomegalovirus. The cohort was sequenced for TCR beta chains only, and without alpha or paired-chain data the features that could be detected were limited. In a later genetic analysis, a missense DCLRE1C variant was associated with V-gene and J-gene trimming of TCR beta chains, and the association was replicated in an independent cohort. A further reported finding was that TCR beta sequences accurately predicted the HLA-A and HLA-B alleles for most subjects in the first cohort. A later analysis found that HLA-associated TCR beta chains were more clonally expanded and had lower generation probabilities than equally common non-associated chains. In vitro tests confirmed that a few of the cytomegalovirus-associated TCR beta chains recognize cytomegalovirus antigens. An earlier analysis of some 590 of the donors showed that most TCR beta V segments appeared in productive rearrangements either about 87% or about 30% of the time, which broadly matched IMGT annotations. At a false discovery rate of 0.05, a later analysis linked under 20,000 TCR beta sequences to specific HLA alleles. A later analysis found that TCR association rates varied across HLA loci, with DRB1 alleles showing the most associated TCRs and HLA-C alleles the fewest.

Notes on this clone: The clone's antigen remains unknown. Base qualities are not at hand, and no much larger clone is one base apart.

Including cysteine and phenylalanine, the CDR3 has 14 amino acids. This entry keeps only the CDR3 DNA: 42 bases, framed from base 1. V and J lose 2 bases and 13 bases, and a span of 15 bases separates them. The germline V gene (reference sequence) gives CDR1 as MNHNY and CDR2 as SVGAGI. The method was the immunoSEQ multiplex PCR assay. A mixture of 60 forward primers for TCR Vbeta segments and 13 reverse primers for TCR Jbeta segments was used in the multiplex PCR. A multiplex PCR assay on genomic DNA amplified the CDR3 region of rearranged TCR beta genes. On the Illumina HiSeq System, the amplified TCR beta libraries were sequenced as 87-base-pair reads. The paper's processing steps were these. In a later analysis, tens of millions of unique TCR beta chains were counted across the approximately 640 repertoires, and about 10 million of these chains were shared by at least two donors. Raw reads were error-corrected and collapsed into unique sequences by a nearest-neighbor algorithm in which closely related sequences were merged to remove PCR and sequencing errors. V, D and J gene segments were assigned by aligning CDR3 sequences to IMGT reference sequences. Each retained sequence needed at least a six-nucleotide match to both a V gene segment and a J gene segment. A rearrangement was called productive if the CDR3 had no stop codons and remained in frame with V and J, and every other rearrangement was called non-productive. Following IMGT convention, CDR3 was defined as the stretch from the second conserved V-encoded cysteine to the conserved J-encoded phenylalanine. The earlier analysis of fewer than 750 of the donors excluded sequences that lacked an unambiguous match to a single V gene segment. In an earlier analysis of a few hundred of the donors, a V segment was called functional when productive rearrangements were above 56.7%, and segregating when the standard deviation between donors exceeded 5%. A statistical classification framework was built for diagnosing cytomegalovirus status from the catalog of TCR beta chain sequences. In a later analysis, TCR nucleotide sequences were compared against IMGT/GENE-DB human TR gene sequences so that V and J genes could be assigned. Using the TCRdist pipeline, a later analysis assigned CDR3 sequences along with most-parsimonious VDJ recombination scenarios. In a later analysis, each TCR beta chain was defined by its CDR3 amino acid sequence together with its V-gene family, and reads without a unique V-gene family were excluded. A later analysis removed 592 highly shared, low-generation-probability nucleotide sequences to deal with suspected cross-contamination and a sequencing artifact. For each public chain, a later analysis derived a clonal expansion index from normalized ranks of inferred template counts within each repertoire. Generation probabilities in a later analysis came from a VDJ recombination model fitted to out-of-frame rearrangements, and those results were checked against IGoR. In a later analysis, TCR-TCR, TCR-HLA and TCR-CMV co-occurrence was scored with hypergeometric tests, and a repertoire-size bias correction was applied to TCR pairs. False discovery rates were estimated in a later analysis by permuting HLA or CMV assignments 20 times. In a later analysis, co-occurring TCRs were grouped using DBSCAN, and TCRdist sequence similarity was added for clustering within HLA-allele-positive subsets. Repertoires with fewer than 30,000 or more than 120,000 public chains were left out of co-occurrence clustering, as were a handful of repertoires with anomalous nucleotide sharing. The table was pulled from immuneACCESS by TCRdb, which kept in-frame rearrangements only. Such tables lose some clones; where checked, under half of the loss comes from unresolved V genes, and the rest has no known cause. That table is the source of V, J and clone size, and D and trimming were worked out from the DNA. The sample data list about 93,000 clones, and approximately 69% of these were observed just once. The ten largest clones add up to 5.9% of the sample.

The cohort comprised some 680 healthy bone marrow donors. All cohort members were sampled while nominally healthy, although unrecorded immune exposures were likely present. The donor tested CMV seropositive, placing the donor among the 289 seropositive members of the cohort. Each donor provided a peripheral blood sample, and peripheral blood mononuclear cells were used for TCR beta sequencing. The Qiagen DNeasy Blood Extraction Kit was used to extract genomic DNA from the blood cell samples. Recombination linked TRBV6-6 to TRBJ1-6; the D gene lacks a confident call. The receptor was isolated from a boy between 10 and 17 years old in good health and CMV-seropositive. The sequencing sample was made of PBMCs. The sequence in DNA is TGTGCCAGCAGTTACGACCCCCCGGAGAGTCCCCTCCACTTT. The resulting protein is CASSYDPPESPLHF.